These 10 T cell receptor beta chains were all obtained from the same sample, sequenced in a study of T-cell memory formation after mild COVID-19. TCRdb analysed the 5' RACE reads with MiXCR anew, one entry per CDR3 protein. The sample includes 150,000 to 200,000 distinct CDR3 sequences, approximately 15% of them seen just once. The material sequenced was PBMCs or a T cell subset sorted from them (not recorded which). The source of these receptors is an adult woman who had mild COVID-19 (a few samples of this study predate the infection). Cell type and time point are not known.

This clonotype was seen only a few times. The rearrangement joins TRBV30 to TRBJ2-2; D not certain. The V gene's germline CDR1 is GTSNPN and CDR2 SVGIG (reference sequence). V shed 4 bases and J shed 5 bases, with 11 bases lying between them. CDR3 length: 13 amino acids. CDR3 sequence reads: CAWTPTLTGELFF. CDR3 coding DNA: TGTGCCTGGACTCCCACCCTAACCGGGGAGCTGTTTTTT.

This clonotype was recorded once. V is TRBV4-2 and J is TRBJ2-1, with TRBD2 identical over 12 bases. CDR3 size: 16 residues. The germline V gene has CDR1 LGHNA and CDR2 YNFKEQ. The trim removed 4 bases at V and 4 bases at J, leaving 5 bases unmatched. CDR3: CASSRSTSGGYNEQFF. The CDR3 DNA follows: TGTGCCAGCAGCCGGTCGACTAGCGGGGGTTACAATGAGCAGTTCTTC.

The J gene is TRBJ2-1, the V gene TRBV7-3; no clear D. The germline V and J ends were trimmed by 1 base and 8 bases, with 12 bases remaining between them. The CDR3 sequence is 14 residues long. Germline V gives CDR1 SGHTA, CDR2 FQGTGA. CDR3 nucleotides: TGTGCCAGCAGCTTAATGGTGGAAACGCATGAGCAGTTCTTC. Its translation is CASSLMVETHEQFF. Full variable domain (rest looked up from reference TRBV7-3 and TRBJ2-1): GAGVSQTPSNKVTEKGKYVELRCDPISGHTALYWYRQSLGQGPEFLIYFQGTGAADDSGLPNDRFFAVRPEGSVSTLKIQRTERGDSAVYLCASSLMVETHEQFFGPGTRLTVL.

The sample holds many counts of this clonotype. The chain links TRBV20-1 to TRBJ2-1; maybe TRBD1 (5 bases). Between the trimmed V and J ends, which lost 0 bases and 9 bases, there was a span of 12 bases. CDR1 is DFQATT, CDR2 SNEGSKA, per germline (reference sequence). The CDR3 runs 13 residues. The CDR3 region is CSARDTGVSEQFF. The CDR3 DNA reads as TGCAGTGCTAGAGATACAGGTGTCTCTGAGCAGTTCTTC.

This sequence joins TRBV5-1 and TRBJ2-3, with D possibly being TRBD1 (6 bases). Trimming pared 4 bases from V and 3 bases from J, leaving 15 bases between. The germline V gene has CDR1 SGHRS and CDR2 YFSETQ. The CDR3 has 15 amino acids. Here the CDR3 reads CASSVLQGDTDTQYF. DNA for the CDR3: TGCGCCAGCAGCGTCTTACAGGGAGATACAGATACGCAGTATTTT.

The chain joins TRBV11-2 to TRBJ1-1; D is undetermined. Germline V gene data show CDR1 as SGHAT and CDR2 as FQNNGV. V shed 3 bases and J shed 2 bases, with 13 bases lying between them. The CDR3 covers 15 residues. CDR3 loop: CASSLDDTTNTEAFF. CDR3 in DNA: TGTGCCAGCAGCTTGGATGACACAACCAACACTGAAGCTTTCTTT. Full variable domain (missing parts from reference TRBV11-2 and TRBJ1-1): EAGVAQSPRYKIIEKRQSVAFWCNPISGHATLYWYQQILGQGPKLLIQFQNNGVVDDSQLPKDRFSAERLKGVDSTLKIQPAKLEDSAVYLCASSLDDTTNTEAFFGQGTRLTVV.

This chain uses TRBV5-1 with TRBJ1-6; no reliable D call. V was pared by 0 bases and J by 0 bases, with 10 bases between. Germline loops: CDR1 SGHRS, CDR2 YFSETQ. This CDR3 is 17 amino acids long. CDR3 coding DNA: TGCGCCAGCAGCTTGGAGCCGGAGAGCTCCTATAATTCACCCCTCCACTTT. Encoded protein: CASSLEPESSYNSPLHF. Supplemented by reference TRBV5-1 and TRBJ1-6, the full variable domain reads KAGVTQTPRYLIKTRGQQVTLSCSPISGHRSVSWYQQTPGQGLQFLFEYFSETQRNKGNFPGRFSGRQFSNSRSEMNVSTLELGDSALYLCASSLEPESSYNSPLHFGNGTRLTVT.

This clonotype has more than one count but fewer than ten. The V and J genes are TRBV5-1 and TRBJ2-5; 10 bases align to TRBD2. Trimming cost V 4 bases and J 4 bases; bases outside gene matches: 22. Per the germline V gene, CDR1 is SGHRS and CDR2 is YFSETQ. This CDR3 has 20 residues. Written as DNA, the CDR3 is TGCGCCAGCAGCCTCAACCCCAGCAGGGCTAGCGGGAGCGGGGGAGAGACCCAGTACTTC. This codes for CASSLNPSRASGSGGETQYF.

This clonotype has at least ten counts. The genes are TRBV12-3 or TRBV12-4 and TRBJ2-7, with 8 bases lining up with TRBD1. With V trimmed by 6 bases and J by 2 bases, 3 bases remained unmatched. CDR3 length equals 13 residues. The CDR3 loop is CASSLDRAYEQYF. CDR3 DNA: TGTGCCAGCAGCTTGGACAGGGCCTACGAGCAGTACTTC.

The V and J genes are TRBV28 and TRBJ2-7; TRBD1 aligns across 8 bases. CDR1 MDHEN and CDR2 SYDVKM come from the germline V gene. The CDR3 spans 14 residues. V shed 6 bases, J shed 0 bases, and the junction held 4 bases outside the gene matches. CDR3 in amino acids: CASRQTGVSYEQYF. CDR3 bases: TGTGCCAGCAGACAGACAGGGGTCTCCTACGAGCAGTACTTC.